This TCR beta chain was captured in a study of cytomegalovirus exposure and HLA in healthy donors. A multiplex PCR was run with 60 Vbeta primers and 13 Jbeta primers. TCRdb's copy holds only in-frame clones and misses some; the assay was immunoSEQ multiplex PCR. Recorded here are about 53,000 clones; the top ten clones represent around 12%. Study-level findings and limits: With further analysis later on, most CMV-associated TCR beta chains appeared HLA-restricted. Prior analysis indicated that the majority of TCR beta V segments exhibited productivity approximately 87% or approximately 30% of the time.

As for this clone: What it recognizes is unknown.

Sequences were obtained from PBMCs. This sequence was found in a man aged 18 to 29 in good health and CMV-seropositive.

The CDR3 nucleotides read TGTGCCAGCAGCTTAACCCTTCAGGATAACCATAGCAATCAGCCCCAGCATTTT. This translates into CASSLTLQDNHSNQPQHF. The chain recombines TRBV11-3 with TRBJ1-5; D remains unclear. The ends were cut back, 2 bases at V and 0 bases at J, with 17 bases in the middle. The length of the CDR3 is 18 residues. Germline loops: CDR1 SGHNT, CDR2 YENEEA.